Below, 13 T cell receptor beta chains from the same sample are listed, as sequenced in a study of cytomegalovirus exposure and HLA in healthy donors. In the PCR, 60 Vbeta and 13 Jbeta primers were used. Here immunoSEQ multiplex PCR was the method, and the copy in TCRdb shows in-frame clones only, minus some. The repertoire holds fewer than 200,000 clones, around 74% seen once, with about 2.1% in the top ten. The specimen was PBMCs. These receptors came from a female donor in good health and CMV-seronegative.

The table lists this clone with a few counts. V gene TRBV29-1 combines with J gene TRBJ1-2, with 12 positions matching TRBD1. V was pared by 7 bases and J by 8 bases, with 11 bases of the junction left unmatched. The CDR3 sequence is 14 residues long. Germline CDR1 SQVTM, CDR2 ANQGSEA. DNA for the CDR3: TGCAGCGCGGGCGGGACAGGGGGCGCCGGGGGCTACACCTTC. Translation: CSAGGTGGAGGYTF.

The chain employs TRBV27 and TRBJ2-7, with a tentative D call TRBD1 (5 bases). Per the germline V gene, CDR1 is MNHEY and CDR2 is SMNVEV (reference sequence). Trimming removed 4 bases at V and 2 bases at J, with 9 bases between. The CDR3 is made up of 13 amino acids. The CDR3 sequence: CASSWGRTYEQYF. DNA for the CDR3: TGTGCCAGCAGTTGGGGCAGAACCTACGAGCAGTACTTC.

This rearrangement joins TRBV6-4 to TRBJ2-7; weak D call: TRBD2 (7 bases). The CDR3 loop spans 16 amino acids. Trimming pared 4 bases from V and 3 bases from J, leaving 19 bases between. Germline V gene data show CDR1 as MRHNA and CDR2 as SNTAGT. The CDR3 sequence: CASSALGGESFYEQYF. The CDR3 nucleotides read TGTGCCAGCAGTGCCTTAGGGGGGGAGTCTTTCTACGAGCAGTACTTC.

V and J are TRBV10-1 and TRBJ1-3; 11 nucleotides line up with TRBD1. V shed 0 bases and J 2 bases; nucleotides not matched to a gene: 15. The CDR3 runs to 21 residues. Germline assignment: CDR1 WNHNN and CDR2 SYGVQD (reference sequence). CDR3 loop: CASSESHPLPGQGGPGNTIYF. In DNA form, the CDR3 reads TGCGCCAGCAGTGAGTCCCACCCGCTACCGGGACAGGGGGGCCCTGGAAACACCATATATTTT.

The gene calls are TRBV15 and TRBJ2-5; the match to TRBD2 covers 10 bases. The CDR3 has 15 amino acids. CDR1 is LNHNV, CDR2 YYDKDF, per germline (reference sequence). The trim removed 5 bases at V and 5 bases at J, leaving 8 bases unmatched. CDR3 loop: CATSPAGGPSETQYF. The DNA for the CDR3 is TGTGCCACCAGCCCAGCGGGAGGGCCCTCTGAGACCCAGTACTTC.

The gene calls are TRBV6-4 and TRBJ2-1, with 8 bases matching TRBD2. Germline lookup yields CDR1 MRHNA and CDR2 SNTAGT. The CDR3 is 15 residues long. V was pared by 2 bases and J by 0 bases, with 0 bases of the junction left unmatched. The CDR3 DNA is TGTGCCAGCAGTGACACTAGCGGCTCCTACAATGAGCAGTTCTTC. Translated: CASSDTSGSYNEQFF.

The chain joins TRBV6-5 to TRBJ1-2; perhaps TRBD1 as D (5 bases). The CDR3 loop spans 15 amino acids. With 9 bases removed from V and 8 bases from J, the gap between germline ends came to 25 bases. Germline V CDR1 and CDR2: MNHEY, SVGAGI. The DNA for the CDR3 is TGTGCCAGTTTTGGCTTGGGGGGAGATCCCAAGGGCTACACCTTC. This codes for CASFGLGGDPKGYTF.

The rearrangement joins TRBV20-1 to TRBJ2-7, with D possibly matching TRBD1 (5 bases). The V end was cut by 3 bases, the J end by 7 bases, with 10 bases between. CDR3 length: 11 residues. Germline V gene lookup returns CDR1 DFQATT and CDR2 SNEGSKA (reference sequence). The CDR3 DNA is TGCAGTGCTAGCCCGGCAGGGGAGCAGTACTTC. The encoded protein is CSASPAGEQYF.

The CDR3 sequence: CASSPTGVGTEAFF. The CDR3 DNA follows: TGTGCCAGCAGCCCCACAGGGGTGGGCACTGAAGCTTTCTTT. The rearrangement joins TRBV5-6 to TRBJ1-1; 7 nucleotides align to TRBD1. Germline lookup yields CDR1 SGHDT and CDR2 YYEEEE. This CDR3 has 14 amino acids. The junction had 7 bases not matched to a gene; V was cut back by 4 bases and J by 4 bases. The full variable domain, with the rest looked up from reference TRBV5-6 and TRBJ1-1, is DAGVTQSPTHLIKTRGQQVTLRCSPKSGHDTVSWYQQALGQGPQFIFQYYEEEERQRGNFPDRFSGHQFPNYSSELNVNALLLGDSALYLCASSPTGVGTEAFFGQGTRLTVV.

This clone was found a few times. This chain links TRBV6-1 with TRBJ2-7, with D possibly TRBD1 on 6 matching bases. Looked up from germline, CDR1 is MNHNS and CDR2 is SASEGT. The CDR3 loop spans 14 amino acids. Trimming took 6 bases from V and 1 from J, leaving 13 bases between them. CDR3 in amino acids: CASRDTGTSYEQYF. The CDR3 bases are TGTGCCAGCAGGGATACCGGGACATCCTACGAGCAGTACTTC.

The rearrangement uses TRBV5-1 and TRBJ1-1; 9 bases are shared with TRBD1. V was clipped by 3 bases and J by 4 bases; unmatched bases: 7. This CDR3 contains 15 residues. Germline-derived CDR1 and CDR2 are SGHRS and YFSETQ. The CDR3 bases are TGCGCCAGCAGCTCCCAGACAGGGGGGACCACTGAAGCTTTCTTT. It yields the protein CASSSQTGGTTEAFF.

This clone was picked up one time. The rearrangement links TRBV30 to TRBJ1-1; D gene uncertain. V lost 2 bases, J lost 7 bases, and 11 bases lay in between. The CDR3 is made up of 12 amino acids. From germline, CDR1 is GTSNPN and CDR2 SVGIG (reference sequence). CDR3 in DNA: TGTGCCTGGAGTCAAGGGAGTGGTGAAGCTTTCTTT. This gives the protein CAWSQGSGEAFF.

This chain connects TRBV7-9 to TRBJ2-1; 9 bases agree with TRBD2. This CDR3 spans 16 amino acids. V dropped 1 base and J dropped 7; count of bases not matched to a gene: 8. Per the germline V gene, CDR1 is SEHNR and CDR2 is FQNEAQ (reference sequence). Here the CDR3 reads CASSLVAGGPDNEQFF. As DNA, the CDR3 is TGTGCCAGCAGCTTAGTGGCGGGAGGGCCTGATAATGAGCAGTTCTTC. Full variable domain (rest looked up from reference TRBV7-9 and TRBJ2-1): DTGVSQNPRHKITKRGQNVTFRCDPISEHNRLYWYRQTLGQGPEFLTYFQNEAQLEKSRLLSDRFSAERPKGSFSTLEIQRTEQGDSAMYLCASSLVAGGPDNEQFFGPGTRLTVL.